This T cell receptor (beta chain) was obtained from a study of shared clonotypes between healthy human individuals. Study-wide findings and caveats: When compared with the clonotypes that were shared by all four sorted-subset donors, the non-shared clonotypes turned out to have lower generation probabilities.

The CDR3 loop spans 12 amino acids. Trimming took 5 bases from V and 5 from J, leaving 7 bases between them. The germline gives CDR1 SNHLY, CDR2 FYNNEI. Negatively enriched CD4+ T cells were divided by CD45RA into naive and memory. Worth noting for this clone: Its antigen remains unknown.

Produced via immunoSEQ multiplex PCR; TCRdb's table is partial and in-frame only. Here the sample spans approximately 700,000 clones, about 80% being singletons. Sequencing was done on a sample of memory CD4+ T cells sorted from blood. Subset noted: CD45RA-negative fraction. The TCR was taken from a woman aged 25 to 45 in good health. V gene TRBV2 combines with J gene TRBJ1-5; D unresolved. This CDR3 is CASSLLYQPQHF. The CDR3 bases are TGTGCCAGCAGTCTTTTATATCAGCCCCAGCATTTT. Full variable domain (outside the CDR3, taken from reference TRBV2 and TRBJ1-5): EPEVTQTPSHQVTQMGQEVILRCVPISNHLYFYWYRQILGQKVEFLVSFYNNEISEKSEIFDDQFSVERPDGSNFTLKIRSTKLEDSAMYFCASSLLYQPQHFGDGTRLSIL.